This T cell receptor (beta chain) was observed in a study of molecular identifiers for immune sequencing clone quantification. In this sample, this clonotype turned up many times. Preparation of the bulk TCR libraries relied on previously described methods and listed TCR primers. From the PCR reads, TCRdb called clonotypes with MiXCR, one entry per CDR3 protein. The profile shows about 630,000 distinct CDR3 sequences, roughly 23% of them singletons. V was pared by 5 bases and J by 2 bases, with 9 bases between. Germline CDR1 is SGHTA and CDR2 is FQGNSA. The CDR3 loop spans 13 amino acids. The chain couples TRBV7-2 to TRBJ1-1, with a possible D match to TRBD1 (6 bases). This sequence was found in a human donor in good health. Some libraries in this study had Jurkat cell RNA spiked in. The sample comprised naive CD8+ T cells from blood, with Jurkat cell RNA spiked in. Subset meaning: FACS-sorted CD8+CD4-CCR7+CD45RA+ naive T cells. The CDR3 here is CASSEDRNTEAFF. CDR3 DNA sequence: TGTGCCAGCAGCGAGGACAGAAACACTGAAGCTTTCTTT.